The 20 T cell receptor beta chains below all came from one sample that was sequenced in a study of OX40 agonist ivuxolimab in advanced cancers. Assay: immunoSEQ multiplex PCR; the TCRdb copy retains only in-frame clones and omits some. Of tens of thousands of clones detected, around nine tenths appear once; the ten largest clones hold around a tenth. Here the sequenced sample was CD4+ or CD8+ T cells sorted from blood, taken in a trial of the OX40 agonist ivuxolimab. The receptors derive from an adult with an advanced solid tumor such as melanoma, head and neck, liver or kidney cancer.

The J gene is TRBJ2-5, the V gene TRBV7-2; a possible D gene is TRBD2 (5 bases). The end of the DNA fits TRBJ2-7 better, so the J call may be wrong. Germline values: CDR1 SGHTA, CDR2 FQGNSA. The CDR3 spans 14 residues. This CDR3 is CASTLTGSVGEQYF. The DNA for the CDR3 is TGTGCCAGCACCCTAACGGGATCGGTGGGCGAGCAGTACTTC.

The rearrangement joins TRBV12-5 to TRBJ2-2; D ambiguous. With 2 bases removed from V and 4 bases from J, the gap between germline ends came to 5 bases. The CDR3 runs 13 residues. Germline CDR1 and CDR2: LGHNT and FRNRAP. As DNA, the CDR3 is TGTGCTAGTGGTTTGCCTCTCACCGGGGAGCTGTTTTTT. This codes for CASGLPLTGELFF.

The gene calls are TRBV7-9 and TRBJ1-1, with 9 bases fitting TRBD1. Germline assignment: CDR1 SEHNR and CDR2 FQNEAQ (reference sequence). V lost 5 bases, J lost 5 bases, and 12 bases stayed unmatched. The CDR3 has 16 residues. CDR3 sequence (DNA): TGTGCCAGCAGCGATAAACAGGGGGCGAAAGGTACTGAAGCTTTCTTT. Its protein product is CASSDKQGAKGTEAFF.

V is TRBV6-5 and J is TRBJ1-3; D gene ambiguous. With 0 bases removed from V and 0 bases from J, the gap between germline ends came to 6 bases. CDR3 size: 15 residues. The V gene's germline CDR1 is MNHEY and CDR2 SVGAGI. The CDR3 loop is CASSYSASSGNTIYF. The CDR3 DNA reads as TGTGCCAGCAGTTACTCCGCCAGCTCTGGAAACACCATATATTTT.

This chain's CDR3 is CAWSAMGIGHNYGYTF. CDR3 nucleotides: TGTGCCTGGAGTGCAATGGGAATCGGGCATAACTATGGCTACACCTTC. The chain employs TRBV30 and TRBJ1-2; D gene ambiguous. The germline V gene has CDR1 GTSNPN and CDR2 SVGIG (reference sequence). This CDR3 has 16 residues. Trimming removed 1 base from V and 1 base from J, with 16 bases in between.

The V and J genes are TRBV6-5 and TRBJ1-5; no reliable D call. Germline V gene sequence: CDR1 MNHEY, CDR2 SVGAGI. V was pared by 0 bases and J by 1 base, with 7 bases between. The CDR3 contains 15 residues. CDR3 amino acids: CASSYSRRSNQPQHF. CDR3 coding DNA: TGTGCCAGCAGTTACTCGCGGAGGAGCAATCAGCCCCAGCATTTT.

J is TRBJ2-7 and V is TRBV27, with TRBD1 identical over 7 bases. CDR1 is MNHEY and CDR2 is SMNVEV in the germline V gene (reference sequence). Trimming cost V 4 bases and J 5 bases; bases outside gene matches: 8. This CDR3 spans 14 amino acids. CDR3 DNA sequence: TGTGCCAGCAGTTCCAGACAGGGTAGGGACGAGCAGTACTTC. Its translation: CASSSRQGRDEQYF.

The rearrangement joins TRBV4-3 to TRBJ2-2; 7 bases are a match to TRBD2. With V trimmed by 5 bases and J by 4 bases, 16 bases remained unmatched. CDR1 is LGHNA and CDR2 is YSLEER in the germline V gene. CDR3 size: 18 residues. This chain's CDR3 is CASSGPRLAPFPTGELFF. The CDR3 nucleotides read TGCGCCAGCAGCGGTCCCCGACTAGCTCCCTTTCCCACCGGGGAGCTGTTTTTT.

V and J are TRBV30 and TRBJ1-1; the D gene is possibly TRBD1 (6 bases). Germline values: CDR1 GTSNPN, CDR2 SVGIG (reference sequence). V dropped 2 bases and J dropped 5 bases, with 9 bases sitting between them. The CDR3 spans 12 residues. The CDR3 sequence is CAWSRQETEAFF. CDR3 DNA sequence: TGTGCCTGGAGTCGACAGGAGACTGAAGCTTTCTTT.

The chain couples TRBV5-1 to TRBJ1-4; D gene unclear. Trimming stripped 1 base from V and 8 bases from J, with 15 bases between. This CDR3 is built from 15 residues. CDR1 and CDR2 from the germline V gene are SGHRS and YFSETQ. CDR3 DNA: TGCGCCAGCAGCTTGTATGGCATGGCAACGGAAAAACTGTTTTTT. Amino acid sequence: CASSLYGMATEKLFF. The whole variable domain, remainder taken from reference TRBV5-1 and TRBJ1-4, is KAGVTQTPRYLIKTRGQQVTLSCSPISGHRSVSWYQQTPGQGLQFLFEYFSETQRNKGNFPGRFSGRQFSNSRSEMNVSTLELGDSALYLCASSLYGMATEKLFFGSGTQLSVL.

The chain recombines TRBV19 with TRBJ1-3, with D maybe TRBD1 (5 bases). Per the germline V gene, CDR1 is LNHDA and CDR2 is SQIVND (reference sequence). The length of the CDR3 is 16 residues. Trimming took off 3 bases at V and 0 bases at J, with 12 bases between the two ends. Here the CDR3 reads CASSMSGLNSGNTIYF. CDR3 in DNA: TGTGCCAGTAGTATGTCGGGACTGAACTCTGGAAACACCATATATTTT.

The chain joins TRBV27 to TRBJ2-7; 10 bases agree with TRBD2. Germline CDR1 is MNHEY and CDR2 is SMNVEV (reference sequence). V trimming: 6 bases; J trimming: 3 bases; junction bases outside the gene matches: 8. The CDR3 spans 15 residues. In DNA, the CDR3 is TGTGCCAGCAGCAGAACTAGCGGGACCATCTACGAGCAGTACTTC. Protein sequence: CASSRTSGTIYEQYF.

For this clone: Other nucleotide sequences in the sample specify the same CDR3. This chain joins TRBV5-1 and TRBJ2-7, with 10 positions matching TRBD1. With V trimmed by 0 bases and J by 4 bases, 4 bases remained unmatched. The CDR3 length is 15 residues. The germline gives CDR1 SGHRS, CDR2 YFSETQ. The CDR3 DNA follows: TGCGCCAGCAGCTTGGCCGGGACAGGGGAATACGAGCAGTACTTC. This translates into CASSLAGTGEYEQYF. The variable domain in full, with the rest retrieved from reference TRBV5-1 and TRBJ2-7, is KAGVTQTPRYLIKTRGQQVTLSCSPISGHRSVSWYQQTPGQGLQFLFEYFSETQRNKGNFPGRFSGRQFSNSRSEMNVSTLELGDSALYLCASSLAGTGEYEQYFGPGTRLTVT.

This clone was seen just once. The V call is TRBV7-3, the J call TRBJ2-7; 15 bases fit TRBD2. Germline assignment: CDR1 SGHTA and CDR2 FQGTGA. The CDR3 is made up of 16 amino acids. V shed 3 bases, J shed 4 bases, and the junction held 4 bases outside the gene matches. In nucleotides, the CDR3 is TGTGCCAGCAGCTTGACCGGGACTAGCGGGAGGTACGAGCAGTACTTC. Translated, it gives CASSLTGTSGRYEQYF.

The chain recombines TRBV5-1 with TRBJ1-4; perhaps TRBD1 as D (5 bases). V was shortened by 0 bases and J by 6 bases, with 15 bases between the two germline ends. The CDR3 runs to 16 residues. Germline lookup yields CDR1 SGHRS and CDR2 YFSETQ. This chain's CDR3 is CASSLAHADTDEKLFF. The CDR3 DNA is TGCGCCAGCAGCTTGGCCCACGCGGACACCGATGAAAAACTGTTTTTT.

This chain connects TRBV5-5 to TRBJ1-1, with D hard to call. The V gene's germline CDR1 is SGHKS and CDR2 YYEKEE (reference sequence). The CDR3 has 14 amino acids. V lost 4 bases, J lost 0 bases, and 10 bases lay in between. For the CDR3, the DNA is TGTGCCAGCAGCAGGCGACATATGAACACTGAAGCTTTCTTT. Protein product: CASSRRHMNTEAFF.

The chain joins TRBV4-1 to TRBJ2-5; TRBD2 agrees at 7 bases. The CDR3 consists of 16 residues. V shed 1 base, J shed 2 bases, and the junction held 7 bases outside the gene matches. Germline V gives CDR1 MGHRA, CDR2 YSYEKL. This CDR3 is CASSQVAGVTQETQYF. DNA for the CDR3: TGCGCCAGCAGCCAAGTGGCGGGAGTTACTCAAGAGACCCAGTACTTC.

In its sample, this clone was seen once. V gene TRBV15 combines with J gene TRBJ2-7, with 9 positions matching TRBD1. Germline CDR1 LNHNV, CDR2 YYDKDF (reference sequence). The J segment lost 7 bases and the V segment lost 6 bases, leaving 10 bases of the junction unmatched. The CDR3 consists of 14 residues. The DNA for the CDR3 is TGTGCCACCAGTGGGGGACAGGGAGAAAGGGAGCAGTACTTC. This codes for CATSGGQGEREQYF.

This sequence joins TRBV19 and TRBJ1-1; a weak D match, TRBD1 (6 bases). The CDR3 loop spans 17 amino acids. V was clipped by 6 bases and J by 0 bases, with 20 bases between them. Per the germline V gene, CDR1 is LNHDA and CDR2 is SQIVND (reference sequence). The CDR3 sequence: CASRIHPRRTVNTEAFF. CDR3 sequence (DNA): TGTGCCAGTAGAATCCATCCGCGGCGGACAGTGAACACTGAAGCTTTCTTT.

CDR3 bases: TGTGCCATCAGTTCTGGACAGGGCAACACCTACGAGCAGTACTTC. It codes for CAISSGQGNTYEQYF. This chain uses TRBV10-3 with TRBJ2-7; 8 positions agree with TRBD1. CDR3 length: 15 amino acids. The germline V gene encodes CDR1 ENHRY and CDR2 SYGVKD. V was clipped by 5 bases and J by 2 bases; unmatched bases: 8.